The 24 T cell receptor beta chains presented below share a single source sample, sequenced in a study of cytomegalovirus exposure and HLA in healthy donors. The PCR was carried out with 60 Vbeta primers and 13 Jbeta primers. The repertoire was sequenced with immunoSEQ multiplex PCR; TCRdb's copy has only in-frame clones and lacks some. The sample has almost 95,000 clones, around 66% seen once; the top ten hold under 5%. Sequenced: PBMCs. The origin of the receptors is a young man in good health and CMV-seronegative.

This clone was observed a single time. V usage is TRBV5-1 and J usage is TRBJ2-1; no definite D call. Germline assignment: CDR1 SGHRS and CDR2 YFSETQ. Trimming left V 1 base short and J 0 bases short, with 8 bases between. The CDR3 totals 15 residues. The CDR3 DNA follows: TGCGCCAGCAGCTTGTGGCCACGCTCCTACAATGAGCAGTTCTTC. Translating gives CASSLWPRSYNEQFF.

V and J are TRBV7-9 and TRBJ2-5; possible D gene TRBD1, 6 bases. Germline V gene lookup returns CDR1 SEHNR and CDR2 FQNEAQ (reference sequence). Trimming cost V 5 bases and J 0 bases, with 16 bases left between them. The CDR3 covers 16 residues. The DNA for the CDR3 is TGTGCCAGCAGCACCGGACAGTCCAAGTACCAAGAGACCCAGTACTTC. Protein: CASSTGQSKYQETQYF.

This rearrangement joins TRBV4-2 to TRBJ1-3; 7 nucleotides line up with TRBD1. Germline V gene lookup returns CDR1 LGHNA and CDR2 YNFKEQ. This CDR3 is 15 amino acids long. The trim removed 4 bases at V and 4 bases at J, leaving 7 bases unmatched. CDR3 nucleotides: TGTGCCAGCAGCCCATCCTGGGACAGCGGAAACACCATATATTTT. This translates into CASSPSWDSGNTIYF.

The chain uses TRBV5-1 and TRBJ2-5; 11 positions match TRBD2. The DNA end lines up better with TRBJ2-7; the J call may be wrong. The CDR3 extends over 15 amino acids. Germline V gene sequence: CDR1 SGHRS, CDR2 YFSETQ. The CDR3 DNA reads TGCGCCAGCAGCTTACTAGCGGGAGAACCCTACGAGCAGTACTTC. Amino acids: CASSLLAGEPYEQYF.

This chain connects TRBV5-1 to TRBJ2-7; tentatively, D is TRBD1 (8 bases). Deletions cut 4 bases from V and 6 bases from J, with 14 bases between. The CDR3 runs to 13 residues. In germline, CDR1 is SGHRS, CDR2 YFSETQ. The CDR3 reads CASSLTGEGEQYF. DNA for the CDR3: TGCGCCAGCAGCCTGACAGGGGAGGGCGAGCAGTACTTC. Based on the CDR3 plus reference TRBV5-1 and TRBJ2-7, the full variable domain is KAGVTQTPRYLIKTRGQQVTLSCSPISGHRSVSWYQQTPGQGLQFLFEYFSETQRNKGNFPGRFSGRQFSNSRSEMNVSTLELGDSALYLCASSLTGEGEQYFGPGTRLTVT.

This clone was detected once. The chain has TRBV5-1 and TRBJ2-1, with TRBD2 identical over 7 bases. Germline CDR1 reads SGHRS; CDR2 reads YFSETQ. The CDR3 extends over 15 amino acids. With 6 bases clipped from V and 3 bases from J, the junction kept 9 bases outside the gene matches. The CDR3 protein is CASNGREPVYNEQFF. The CDR3 nucleotides are TGCGCCAGCAACGGGCGGGAGCCAGTCTACAATGAGCAGTTCTTC.

This chain uses TRBV19 with TRBJ2-2; D is possibly TRBD1 (5 bases). V lost 6 bases and J 2 bases, leaving 13 bases between the germline ends. Germline lookup yields CDR1 LNHDA and CDR2 SQIVND (reference sequence). The CDR3 totals 15 residues. CDR3 DNA: TGTGCCAGTAGCCGGACACGAGACAACACCGGGGAGCTGTTTTTT. Its protein product is CASSRTRDNTGELFF.

The DNA for the CDR3 is TGTGCCAGCAGTAGGGGAACAGGGGGCGGCTACACCTTC. Translation gives CASSRGTGGGYTF. J is TRBJ1-2 and V is TRBV7-9, with 9 bases fitting TRBD1. J was trimmed by 8 bases and V by 6 bases; bases with no gene match: 7. This CDR3 spans 13 amino acids. CDR1 is SEHNR and CDR2 is FQNEAQ in the germline V gene (reference sequence). Full variable domain (outside the CDR3, taken from reference TRBV7-9 and TRBJ1-2): DTGVSQNPRHKITKRGQNVTFRCDPISEHNRLYWYRQTLGQGPEFLTYFQNEAQLEKSRLLSDRFSAERPKGSFSTLEIQRTEQGDSAMYLCASSRGTGGGYTFGSGTRLTVV.

V is TRBV19 and J is TRBJ2-1; a weak D match, TRBD2 (5 bases). V lost 0 bases, J lost 14 bases, and 14 bases lay in between. Germline assignment: CDR1 LNHDA and CDR2 SQIVND (reference sequence). The CDR3 covers 13 residues. CDR3 in amino acids: CASSIDPTGSEFF. The CDR3 nucleotides read TGTGCCAGTAGTATAGACCCGACGGGATCCGAGTTCTTC. Based on the CDR3 plus reference TRBV19 and TRBJ2-1, the full variable domain is DGGITQSPKYLFRKEGQNVTLSCEQNLNHDAMYWYRQDPGQGLRLIYYSQIVNDFQKGDIAEGYSVSREKKESFPLTVTSAQKNPTAFYLCASSIDPTGSEFFGPGTRLTVL.

This clone occurred once. The V call is TRBV28, the J call TRBJ1-5; TRBD1 agrees at 7 bases. J was trimmed by 0 bases and V by 6 bases; bases with no gene match: 5. CDR3 length equals 15 residues. Germline values: CDR1 MDHEN, CDR2 SYDVKM. The CDR3 sequence: CASRWDSYSNQPQHF. The CDR3 region has the DNA TGTGCCAGCAGATGGGACAGTTATAGCAATCAGCCCCAGCATTTT.

The chain recombines TRBV19 with TRBJ2-1, with 7 nucleotides matching TRBD2. CDR1 is LNHDA, CDR2 SQIVND, per germline (reference sequence). The CDR3 is 15 amino acids. Germline trimming cut 8 bases from V and 3 bases from J; bases unmatched to any gene: 10. The CDR3 DNA reads TGTGCCAGTGTACGGAATCAGCGGGGCTACAATGAGCAGTTCTTC. Translating gives CASVRNQRGYNEQFF.

The chain carries TRBV7-3 and TRBJ2-7, with a possible D match to TRBD2 (7 bases). The germline CDR1 and CDR2 sequences are SGHTA and FQGTGA. The CDR3 spans 14 residues. V was cut by 0 bases and J by 6 bases, with 12 bases left in between. CDR3 sequence: CASSLTAGAGEQYF. As DNA, the CDR3 is TGTGCCAGCAGCTTAACCGCGGGGGCCGGCGAGCAGTACTTC. The full variable domain, rest sourced from reference TRBV7-3 and TRBJ2-7, is GAGVSQTPSNKVTEKGKYVELRCDPISGHTALYWYRQSLGQGPEFLIYFQGTGAADDSGLPNDRFFAVRPEGSVSTLKIQRTERGDSAVYLCASSLTAGAGEQYFGPGTRLTVT.

The chain carries TRBV4-2 and TRBJ2-7; 9 bases match TRBD1. The CDR3 extends over 17 amino acids. Germline CDR1 LGHNA, CDR2 YNFKEQ. With V trimmed by 3 bases and J by 4 bases, 13 bases remained unmatched. The CDR3 bases are TGTGCCAGCAGCCACGTGTTAGACGGGACAGGGCCTTACGAGCAGTACTTC. This sequence encodes CASSHVLDGTGPYEQYF.

The sample holds a few counts of this clone. The genes are TRBV27 and TRBJ2-1, with a weak D call TRBD1 (5 bases). The CDR3 runs 14 residues. Per germline, CDR1 MNHEY and CDR2 SMNVEV (reference sequence). Trimming removed 2 bases from V and 10 bases from J, with 15 bases in between. The CDR3 region is CASSLSQGGWEQFF. CDR3 nucleotides: TGTGCCAGCAGTTTAAGCCAGGGTGGGTGGGAGCAGTTCTTC.

Comments on this clone: Relative to the germline gene, one junction end is altered; a read error may explain this. V is TRBV7-9 and J is TRBJ2-6, with a tentative D call TRBD2 (6 bases). Germline CDR1 SEHNR, CDR2 FQNEAQ (reference sequence). The CDR3 contains 16 residues. The CDR3 region has the DNA TGTTCCAGCAGTTCGGGACTTCTCTCTGGGGCCAACGTCCTGACTTTC. This encodes CSSSSGLLSGANVLTF.

The rearrangement uses TRBV7-2 and TRBJ2-1, with 7 positions matching TRBD2. The J segment lost 7 bases and the V segment lost 5 bases, leaving 14 bases of the junction unmatched. Germline V lookup: CDR1 SGHTA, CDR2 FQGNSA. The CDR3 contains 16 residues. CDR3 DNA sequence: TGTGCCAGCAGCCTAGGGTTGGGGGGGGGAGATAATGAGCAGTTCTTC. This sequence encodes CASSLGLGGGDNEQFF.

The chain joins TRBV4-3 to TRBJ1-6; TRBD1 is a possible D gene (5 bases). Germline loops: CDR1 LGHNA, CDR2 YSLEER. V was shortened by 4 bases and J by 15 bases, with 22 bases between the two germline ends. The CDR3 covers 15 residues. CDR3 protein: CASSPSGLTVLGLHF. The CDR3 nucleotides are TGCGCCAGCAGCCCGTCAGGGTTAACCGTTTTGGGCCTCCACTTT.

On this clone: Additional DNA sequences in this sample encode the identical CDR3. V gene TRBV7-3 combines with J gene TRBJ1-4, with D tentatively TRBD1 (5 bases). The CDR3 is made up of 15 amino acids. Germline values: CDR1 SGHTA, CDR2 FQGTGA. Trimming pared 1 base from V and 1 base from J, leaving 7 bases between. CDR3 residues: CASSLNTGTNEKLFF. In DNA form, the CDR3 reads TGTGCCAGCAGCTTAAACACAGGAACTAATGAAAAACTGTTTTTT.

This sequence joins TRBV7-6 and TRBJ2-7; tentative D call: TRBD1 (6 bases). The germline gives CDR1 SGHVS, CDR2 FNYEAQ. The CDR3 is 15 residues long. The germline V and J ends were trimmed by 1 base and 2 bases, with 12 bases remaining between them. This chain's CDR3 is CASSLEWGLPYEQYF. In DNA form, the CDR3 reads TGTGCCAGCAGCTTAGAATGGGGGCTTCCCTACGAGCAGTACTTC.

J is TRBJ1-3 and V is TRBV5-1, with 7 bases aligning to TRBD1. Germline CDR1 is SGHRS and CDR2 is YFSETQ. This CDR3 spans 14 amino acids. Losses at the gene ends were 6 bases for V and 2 bases for J; bases not matched to a gene: 5. The CDR3 spells CASTNTGAGNTIYF. DNA of the CDR3: TGCGCCAGCACCAACACAGGGGCTGGAAACACCATATATTTT. Full variable domain (outside the CDR3, taken from reference TRBV5-1 and TRBJ1-3): KAGVTQTPRYLIKTRGQQVTLSCSPISGHRSVSWYQQTPGQGLQFLFEYFSETQRNKGNFPGRFSGRQFSNSRSEMNVSTLELGDSALYLCASTNTGAGNTIYFGEGSWLTVV.

The sample holds one count of this clone. The chain is built from TRBV29-1 and TRBJ2-7; 9 nucleotides line up with TRBD1. Germline loops: CDR1 SQVTM, CDR2 ANQGSEA. The length of the CDR3 is 14 residues. V lost 7 bases to trimming and J lost 4 bases; unmatched junction nucleotides: 11. The CDR3 region is CSALRDRDSYEQYF. The CDR3 coding sequence is TGCAGCGCCCTCCGGGACAGGGACTCGTACGAGCAGTACTTC.

This chain joins TRBV28 and TRBJ2-4; 8 bases align to TRBD2. Germline V CDR1 and CDR2: MDHEN, SYDVKM. J lost 8 bases, V lost 2 bases, and 8 bases had no gene match. The CDR3 length is 15 residues. The CDR3: CASSLSAGGGDIQYF. CDR3 in DNA: TGTGCCAGCAGTTTAAGTGCGGGGGGCGGGGACATTCAGTACTTC.

This clone was found a few times. The chain is built from TRBV27 and TRBJ1-2, with 9 positions matching TRBD1. Germline V CDR1 and CDR2: MNHEY, SMNVEV (reference sequence). V shed 2 bases, J shed 2 bases, and the junction held 0 bases outside the gene matches. The length of the CDR3 is 14 residues. CDR3 amino acids: CASSLTGGNYGYTF. CDR3 bases: TGTGCCAGCAGTTTAACAGGGGGCAACTATGGCTACACCTTC.

The chain joins TRBV4-1 to TRBJ2-7; 9 nucleotides agree with TRBD1. Germline trimming cut 3 bases from V and 4 bases from J; bases unmatched to any gene: 7. Germline CDR1 is MGHRA and CDR2 is YSYEKL. The CDR3 sequence is 15 residues long. CDR3 sequence: CASSHPGQGRYEQYF. The CDR3 nucleotides read TGCGCCAGCAGCCATCCGGGACAGGGCCGTTACGAGCAGTACTTC.